The clone carrying this T cell receptor beta chain was recorded a few times. Its antigen is as yet unknown. Each CDR3 protein is one row after TCRdb ran MiXCR on the 5' RACE reads. Among approximately 1.8 million distinct CDR3 sequences listed, around 33% were seen once. These data belong to a study of identical twins. General study findings and limits: Some out-of-frame alpha sequences were shared by twins, and these showed excess low generation probability. A cross-sectional statistical analysis, not follow-up of the same donors, supported the conclusions.

The germline V gene has CDR1 DFQATT and CDR2 SNEGSKA (reference sequence). The CDR3 contains 17 residues. Unmatched junction bases numbered 9, after V lost 3 bases and J lost 2 bases. The specimen was cord blood. The genes are TRBV20-1 and TRBJ2-3, with 12 bases aligning to TRBD2. This receptor was identified in a newborn girl in good health. The DNA for the CDR3 is TGCAGTGCTAGGAAGCAGACTAGCGGGGGAGACACAGATACGCAGTATTTT. It yields the protein CSARKQTSGGDTDTQYF.